These 30 T cell receptor beta chains share one sample of origin, sequenced in a study of CD8 T cell repertoires and HIV-1 epitope variants. These receptors have no identified antigens. The data were produced by immunoSEQ multiplex PCR, yet TCRdb's version contains in-frame clones alone and is incomplete. The top ten clones hold roughly 42% of a sample with 6,000 or so clones, about 70% of them seen once. The sequencing input was cultured CD8+ T cells derived from PBMCs. The receptors here all came from a male donor with HIV.

The gene calls are TRBV4-1 and TRBJ2-3; unclear D gene. Germline assignment: CDR1 MGHRA and CDR2 YSYEKL. The CDR3 totals 14 residues. The V end was cut by 1 base, the J end by 4 bases, with 9 bases between. The chain's CDR3 is CASSQAGFADTQYF. The CDR3 DNA is TGCGCCAGCAGCCAAGCCGGGTTCGCAGATACGCAGTATTTT.

The chain employs TRBV27 and TRBJ1-1, with D unclear. The V end lost 6 bases, the J end lost 7 bases, and 15 bases lay between the germline ends. The germline gives CDR1 MNHEY, CDR2 SMNVEV (reference sequence). The CDR3 loop spans 13 amino acids. CDR3 sequence: CASSLRGSGEAFF. CDR3 sequence (DNA): TGTGCCAGCAGCCTCCGAGGGAGTGGTGAAGCTTTCTTT.

This clone was detected only once. V usage is TRBV7-9 and J usage is TRBJ2-7; D not resolved. V was clipped by 1 base and J by 1 base, with 5 bases between them. Per the germline V gene, CDR1 is SEHNR and CDR2 is FQNEAQ (reference sequence). The CDR3 consists of 13 residues. In DNA form, the CDR3 reads TGTGCCAGCAGCTTAGGGATTTCCTACGAGCAGTACTTC. This sequence encodes CASSLGISYEQYF. Looking up the rest from reference TRBV7-9 and TRBJ2-7 gives the full variable domain: DTGVSQNPRHKITKRGQNVTFRCDPISEHNRLYWYRQTLGQGPEFLTYFQNEAQLEKSRLLSDRFSAERPKGSFSTLEIQRTEQGDSAMYLCASSLGISYEQYFGPGTRLTVT.

This clone was picked up a small number of times. The chain employs TRBV10-1 and TRBJ1-1; D remains ambiguous. The germline V gene has CDR1 WNHNN and CDR2 SYGVQD (reference sequence). CDR3 length: 13 amino acids. Trimming removed 7 bases from V and 4 bases from J, with 13 bases in between. The CDR3 region is CASNSKRATEAFF. Here the CDR3 DNA reads TGCGCCAGCAATTCTAAACGGGCCACTGAAGCTTTCTTT.

This clone has a handful of counts. This chain links TRBV28 with TRBJ2-3, with a tentative D call TRBD2 (6 bases). V dropped 6 bases and J dropped 2 bases, with 15 bases sitting between them. Germline V lookup: CDR1 MDHEN, CDR2 SYDVKM. The CDR3 is 15 amino acids. CDR3 in amino acids: CASRRGTYYTDTQYF. The CDR3 nucleotides are TGTGCCAGCAGACGCGGGACTTACTACACAGATACGCAGTATTTT. Together with reference TRBV28 and TRBJ2-3, the CDR3 gives the full variable domain: DVKVTQSSRYLVKRTGEKVFLECVQDMDHENMFWYRQDPGLGLRLIYFSYDVKMKEKGDIPEGYSVSREKKERFSLILESASTNQTSMYLCASRRGTYYTDTQYFGPGTRLTVL.

The rearrangement links TRBV2 to TRBJ2-7; 10 nucleotides match TRBD2. The J segment lost 6 bases and the V segment lost 5 bases, leaving 4 bases of the junction unmatched. Germline CDR1 reads SNHLY; CDR2 reads FYNNEI. This CDR3 has 13 amino acids. CDR3 nucleotide sequence: TGTGCCAGCAGTCTAGCGGGAGTCCCCGAGCAGTACTTC. It yields the protein CASSLAGVPEQYF.

The genes are TRBV2 and TRBJ2-3; TRBD2 aligns across 7 bases. The V and J ends lost 1 base and 8 bases, in that order; junction bases with no gene match: 9. Germline CDR1 and CDR2: SNHLY and FYNNEI. The CDR3 spans 15 residues. The CDR3 loop reads CASSEDLASGRTQYF. CDR3 coding DNA: TGTGCCAGCAGTGAAGACCTGGCTAGCGGCCGTACGCAGTATTTT.

The chain recombines TRBV6-5 with TRBJ2-5; 8 nucleotides match TRBD2. The ends lost 0 bases at V and 4 bases at J; junction bases unmatched: 4. From germline, CDR1 is MNHEY and CDR2 SVGAGI. CDR3 length: 15 amino acids. DNA for the CDR3: TGTGCCAGCAGTTACTCCGGGGGGGCGCCAGAGACCCAGTACTTC. Translated: CASSYSGGAPETQYF.

The rearrangement uses TRBV5-4 and TRBJ1-2; 7 nucleotides line up with TRBD1. J lost 4 bases, V lost 4 bases, and 7 bases had no gene match. The CDR3 consists of 14 residues. Germline CDR1 is SGHNT and CDR2 is YYREEE (reference sequence). In nucleotides, the CDR3 is TGTGCCAGCAGCCAAGTGAGGGACAGCTATGGCTACACCTTC. Protein: CASSQVRDSYGYTF.

This clone has a handful of counts. The chain recombines TRBV7-9 with TRBJ2-7; D gene uncertain. Germline values: CDR1 SEHNR, CDR2 FQNEAQ (reference sequence). The CDR3 consists of 14 residues. The V gene lost 4 bases and the J gene lost 5 bases, with 15 bases spanning the gap. The CDR3: CASSSVRRPDEQYF. DNA for the CDR3: TGTGCCAGCAGCTCAGTCCGAAGACCGGACGAGCAGTACTTC.

This clone was picked up a small number of times. The chain recombines TRBV6-5 with TRBJ2-7, with a weak D call TRBD2 (6 bases). V lost 7 bases and J 3 bases, leaving 7 bases between the germline ends. From germline, CDR1 is MNHEY and CDR2 SVGAGI. The CDR3 extends over 11 amino acids. The CDR3 sequence is CASMGGYEQYF. CDR3 nucleotide sequence: TGTGCCAGCATGGGGGGCTACGAGCAGTACTTC.

This sequence joins TRBV19 and TRBJ2-2, with TRBD1 matching over 11 bases. CDR1 LNHDA and CDR2 SQIVND come from the germline V gene (reference sequence). V shed 7 bases, J shed 7 bases, and the junction held 17 bases outside the gene matches. This CDR3 has 18 amino acids. The CDR3 sequence is CASIKTVDRGPNGGELFF. The CDR3 DNA reads TGTGCCAGTATCAAGACCGTGGACAGGGGGCCAAATGGCGGGGAGCTGTTTTTT.

V and J are TRBV5-4 and TRBJ2-7, with D unresolved. Trimming took off 1 base at V and 5 bases at J, with 4 bases between the two ends. Germline lookup yields CDR1 SGHNT and CDR2 YYREEE (reference sequence). This CDR3 spans 11 amino acids. DNA for the CDR3: TGTGCCAGCAGCTTGTCCCACGAGCAGTACTTC. It codes for CASSLSHEQYF.

The rearrangement uses TRBV27 and TRBJ2-3, with 10 bases fitting TRBD2. The V segment lost 3 bases and the J segment 2 bases; nucleotides outside the gene matches: 2. Germline CDR1 and CDR2: MNHEY and SMNVEV (reference sequence). There are 15 residues in the CDR3. This chain's CDR3 is CASSFSGGLTDTQYF. The CDR3 DNA follows: TGTGCCAGCAGTTTTAGCGGGGGGCTCACAGATACGCAGTATTTT.

The chain links TRBV6-6 to TRBJ2-7, with 9 bases matching TRBD2. Germline V gene data show CDR1 as MNHNY and CDR2 as SVGAGI (reference sequence). The V gene end was trimmed by 2 bases and the J gene end by 6 bases; junction bases not matched to a gene: 11. This CDR3 comprises 16 residues. CDR3 loop: CASSYGLASGNTEQYF. In DNA, the CDR3 is TGTGCCAGCAGTTACGGCTTGGCTAGCGGGAACACCGAGCAGTACTTC.

This clone came up a few times. The J gene is TRBJ1-5, the V gene TRBV28; D may be TRBD1 (6 bases). Germline-derived CDR1 and CDR2 are MDHEN and SYDVKM. The CDR3 has 14 amino acids. V lost 4 bases and J lost 0, with 7 bases in between. The CDR3 coding sequence is TGTGCCAGCAGTTCACAGGGTAGCAATCAGCCCCAGCATTTT. Amino acids: CASSSQGSNQPQHF.

This chain uses TRBV5-6 with TRBJ2-1; 9 nucleotides match TRBD1. The junction had 3 bases not matched to a gene; V was cut back by 4 bases and J by 7 bases. CDR3 length: 13 residues. The germline V gene has CDR1 SGHDT and CDR2 YYEEEE. The CDR3 DNA reads as TGTGCCAGCAGCCTCGGACAGGGGAATGAGCAGTTCTTC. This gives the protein CASSLGQGNEQFF.

The rearrangement uses TRBV6-5 and TRBJ2-2; 7 bases agree with TRBD1. Germline V gives CDR1 MNHEY, CDR2 SVGAGI. The CDR3 spans 16 residues. J lost 0 bases, V lost 4 bases, and 5 bases had no gene match. The CDR3 DNA reads TGTGCCAGCAGTTCGCCGACAGGGACGAACACCGGGGAGCTGTTTTTT. Translation gives CASSSPTGTNTGELFF.

The J gene is TRBJ2-3, the V gene TRBV30; D gene unclear. Germline V gene data show CDR1 as GTSNPN and CDR2 as SVGIG (reference sequence). CDR3 length equals 14 residues. V was shortened by 1 base and J by 6 bases, with 14 bases between the two germline ends. CDR3 nucleotides: TGTGCCTGGAGTGGTGAGGTTGTTGGCGATACGCAGTATTTT. Its translation: CAWSGEVVGDTQYF.

The chain is built from TRBV6-5 and TRBJ2-7; D call uncertain. The CDR3 length is 13 residues. Germline CDR1 reads MNHEY; CDR2 reads SVGAGI. Trimming removed 2 bases from V and 3 bases from J, with 8 bases in between. CDR3 nucleotides: TGTGCCAGCAGTTACAACGGCATCTACGAGCAGTACTTC. This codes for CASSYNGIYEQYF.

The V gene is TRBV28, the J gene TRBJ1-4; TRBD1 is a possible D gene (6 bases). Germline V gene sequence: CDR1 MDHEN, CDR2 SYDVKM. This CDR3 has 14 amino acids. Trimming removed 8 bases at V and 4 bases at J, with 14 bases between. CDR3 residues: CASGIRGGNEKLFF. The CDR3, as DNA: TGTGCCAGCGGAATCAGGGGTGGTAATGAAAAACTGTTTTTT.

CDR3 coding DNA: TGTGCCATCAGTGAGAGAGCTTTAGGGGGGGCTAGGGAAAAACTGTTTTTT. This gives the protein CAISERALGGAREKLFF. The rearrangement links TRBV10-3 to TRBJ1-4, with a weak D call TRBD1 (6 bases). This CDR3 comprises 17 residues. Germline V CDR1 and CDR2: ENHRY, SYGVKD. Trimming left V 2 bases short and J 8 bases short, with 21 bases between.

This rearrangement joins TRBV7-2 to TRBJ1-5; TRBD1 is a possible D gene (5 bases). Trimming took off 2 bases at V and 4 bases at J, with 12 bases between the two ends. In germline, CDR1 is SGHTA, CDR2 FQGNSA. The length of the CDR3 is 15 residues. In nucleotides, the CDR3 is TGTGCCAGCAGCTTATCGGGGGTCAGGAATCAGCCCCAGCATTTT. The encoded protein is CASSLSGVRNQPQHF.

V and J are TRBV19 and TRBJ2-7; no clear D gene. The V end was cut by 3 bases, the J end by 5 bases, with 17 bases between. The CDR3 has 15 residues. Germline V gene lookup returns CDR1 LNHDA and CDR2 SQIVND (reference sequence). DNA for the CDR3: TGTGCCAGTAGTATCTCCCAGGACCGGTCCCACGAGCAGTACTTC. Amino acid sequence: CASSISQDRSHEQYF.

The chain is built from TRBV6-5 and TRBJ2-7, with TRBD2 as a possible D gene (7 bases). V lost 0 bases to trimming and J lost 6 bases, with 12 bases between them. The germline gives CDR1 MNHEY, CDR2 SVGAGI. This CDR3 has 14 amino acids. The CDR3 spells CASSYSGGESEQYF. CDR3 nucleotides: TGTGCCAGCAGTTACTCAGGGGGGGAAAGCGAGCAGTACTTC.

The chain combines TRBV21-1 with TRBJ2-3; the table gives TRBD2 as D, unverified against the DNA. TRBV21-1 is annotated as a pseudogene. The length of the CDR3 is 18 residues. This CDR3 is CASSKDGGVQPSTDTQYF. The CDR3, as DNA: TGTGCCAGCAGCAAAGATGGGGGGGTTCAGCCTAGCACAGATACGCAGTATTTT.

The V gene is TRBV19, the J gene TRBJ1-5; possible D gene TRBD1, 5 bases. Per the germline V gene, CDR1 is LNHDA and CDR2 is SQIVND (reference sequence). The CDR3 runs 13 residues. V lost 8 bases and J 0 bases, leaving 8 bases between the germline ends. The CDR3 sequence is CASGGASNQPQHF. Here the CDR3 DNA reads TGTGCCAGTGGCGGGGCTAGCAATCAGCCCCAGCATTTT. The full variable domain, with the rest looked up from reference TRBV19 and TRBJ1-5, is DGGITQSPKYLFRKEGQNVTLSCEQNLNHDAMYWYRQDPGQGLRLIYYSQIVNDFQKGDIAEGYSVSREKKESFPLTVTSAQKNPTAFYLCASGGASNQPQHFGDGTRLSIL.

J is TRBJ1-4 and V is TRBV6-1; D is unresolved. Germline loops: CDR1 MNHNS, CDR2 SASEGT. This CDR3 has 17 residues. V was trimmed by 3 bases and J by 3 bases, leaving 17 bases between them. CDR3 protein: CASSDPLKYGANEKLFF. In nucleotides, the CDR3 is TGTGCCAGCAGTGATCCCTTGAAATATGGGGCTAATGAAAAACTGTTTTTT.

This clone was seen only a few times. The rearrangement uses TRBV29-1 and TRBJ1-1; D may be TRBD1 (5 bases). Germline V gene lookup returns CDR1 SQVTM and CDR2 ANQGSEA. V shed 4 bases and J shed 2 bases, with 14 bases lying between them. This CDR3 has 14 amino acids. CDR3 sequence (DNA): TGCAGCGTTGCTTCTTGGGGGTTCAACACTGAAGCTTTCTTT. Translating gives CSVASWGFNTEAFF.

In this sample, this clone turned up a few times. This sequence joins TRBV4-1 and TRBJ2-1; D perhaps matches TRBD2 (5 bases). V lost 0 bases and J 3 bases, leaving 6 bases between the germline ends. The CDR3 has 14 residues. The V gene's germline CDR1 is MGHRA and CDR2 YSYEKL. The CDR3 region has the DNA TGCGCCAGCAGCCAAGAAAGCGGCTACAATGAGCAGTTCTTC. Protein sequence: CASSQESGYNEQFF.